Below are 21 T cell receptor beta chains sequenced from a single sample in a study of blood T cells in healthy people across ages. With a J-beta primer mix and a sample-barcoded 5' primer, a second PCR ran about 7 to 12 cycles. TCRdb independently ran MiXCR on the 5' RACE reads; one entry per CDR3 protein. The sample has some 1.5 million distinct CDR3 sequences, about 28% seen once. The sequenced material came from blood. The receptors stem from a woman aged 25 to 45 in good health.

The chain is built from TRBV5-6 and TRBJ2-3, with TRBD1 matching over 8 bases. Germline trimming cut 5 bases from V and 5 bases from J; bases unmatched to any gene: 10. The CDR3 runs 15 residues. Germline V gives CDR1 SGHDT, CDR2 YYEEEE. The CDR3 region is CASSSTGGKGDTQYF. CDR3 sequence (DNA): TGTGCCAGCAGTTCTACAGGGGGTAAAGGAGATACGCAGTATTTT.

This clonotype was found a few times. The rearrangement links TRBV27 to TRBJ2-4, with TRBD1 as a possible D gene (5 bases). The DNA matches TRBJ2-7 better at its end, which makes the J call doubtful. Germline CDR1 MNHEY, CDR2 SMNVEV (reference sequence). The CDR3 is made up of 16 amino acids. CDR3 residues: CASRPTPRGPPYEQYF. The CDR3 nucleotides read TGTGCCAGCAGGCCCACACCTAGGGGTCCCCCCTACGAGCAGTACTTC.

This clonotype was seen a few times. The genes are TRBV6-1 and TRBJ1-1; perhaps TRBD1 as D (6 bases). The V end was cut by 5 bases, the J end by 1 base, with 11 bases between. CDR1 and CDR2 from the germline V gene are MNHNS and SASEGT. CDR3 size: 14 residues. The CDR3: CASSNTGPNTEAFF. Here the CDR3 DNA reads TGTGCCAGCAGTAATACAGGGCCGAACACTGAAGCTTTCTTT.

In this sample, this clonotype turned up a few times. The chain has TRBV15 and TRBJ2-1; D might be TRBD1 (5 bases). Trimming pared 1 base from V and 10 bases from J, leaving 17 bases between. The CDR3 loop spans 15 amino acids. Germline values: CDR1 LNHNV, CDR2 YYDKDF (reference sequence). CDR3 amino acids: CATSRAHDRAWEQFF. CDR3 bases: TGTGCCACCAGCAGAGCCCACGACAGAGCTTGGGAGCAGTTCTTC.

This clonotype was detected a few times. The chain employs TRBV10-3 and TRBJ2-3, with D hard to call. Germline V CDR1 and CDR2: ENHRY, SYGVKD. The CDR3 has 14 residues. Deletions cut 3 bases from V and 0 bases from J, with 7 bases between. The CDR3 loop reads CAISDLHSTDTQYF. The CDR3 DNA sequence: TGTGCCATCAGTGATTTACACAGCACAGATACGCAGTATTTT.

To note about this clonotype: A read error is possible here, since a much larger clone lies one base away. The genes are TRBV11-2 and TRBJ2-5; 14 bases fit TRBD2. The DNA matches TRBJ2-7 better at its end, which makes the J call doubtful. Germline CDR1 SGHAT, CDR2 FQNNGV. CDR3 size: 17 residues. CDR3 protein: CASSLIGTSGSRHEQYF. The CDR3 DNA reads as TGTGCCAGCAGCTTAATAGGGACTAGCGGGAGTAGGCACGAGCAGTACTTC.

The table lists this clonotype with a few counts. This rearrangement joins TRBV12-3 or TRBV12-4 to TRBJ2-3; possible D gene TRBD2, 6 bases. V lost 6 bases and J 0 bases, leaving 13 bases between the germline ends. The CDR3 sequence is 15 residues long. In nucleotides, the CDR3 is TGTGCCAGCAGACCCTTTGGGACTAGCACAGATACGCAGTATTTT. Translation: CASRPFGTSTDTQYF.

CDR3: CASSLVRLYTDTQYF. DNA for the CDR3: TGTGCCAGCAGCTTAGTTCGTCTGTACACAGATACGCAGTATTTT. This chain joins TRBV7-2 and TRBJ2-3; no clear D gene. Germline CDR1 reads SGHTA; CDR2 reads FQGNSA. Trimming took off 1 base at V and 2 bases at J, with 10 bases between the two ends. The CDR3 has 15 amino acids.

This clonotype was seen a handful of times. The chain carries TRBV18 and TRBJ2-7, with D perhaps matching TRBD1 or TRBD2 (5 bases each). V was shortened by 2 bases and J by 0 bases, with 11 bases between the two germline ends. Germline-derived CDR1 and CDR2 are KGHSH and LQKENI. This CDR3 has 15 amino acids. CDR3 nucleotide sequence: TGTGCCAGCTCACCAGAGGGGACCAGCTCCTACGAGCAGTACTTC. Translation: CASSPEGTSSYEQYF.

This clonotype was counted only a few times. The CDR3: CASSPPGPAETQYF. CDR3 DNA: TGTGCCAGCTCACCACCGGGTCCCGCAGAGACCCAGTACTTC. V usage is TRBV18 and J usage is TRBJ2-5; D gene uncertain. Trimming shortened V by 0 bases and J by 4 bases, and 9 bases separated the two germline ends. There are 14 residues in the CDR3. Germline V lookup: CDR1 KGHSH, CDR2 LQKENI. The variable domain in full, completed from reference TRBV18 and TRBJ2-5, reads NAGVMQNPRHLVRRRGQEARLRCSPMKGHSHVYWYRQLPEEGLKFMVYLQKENIIDESGMPKERFSAEFPKEGPSILRIQQVVRGDSAAYFCASSPPGPAETQYFGPGTRLLVL.

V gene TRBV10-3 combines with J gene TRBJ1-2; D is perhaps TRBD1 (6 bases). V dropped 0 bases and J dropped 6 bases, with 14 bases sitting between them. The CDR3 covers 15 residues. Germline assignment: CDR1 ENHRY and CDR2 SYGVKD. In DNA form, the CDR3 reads TGTGCCATCAGTGAGTCGATAACCGGGGGCCATGGCTACACCTTC. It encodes CAISESITGGHGYTF.

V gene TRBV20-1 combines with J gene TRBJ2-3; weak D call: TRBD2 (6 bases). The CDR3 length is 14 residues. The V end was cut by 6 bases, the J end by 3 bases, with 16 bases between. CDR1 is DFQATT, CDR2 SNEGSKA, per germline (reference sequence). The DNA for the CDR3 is TGCAGTGCCGTAGAACGGGAGCTGACAGATACGCAGTATTTT. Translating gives CSAVERELTDTQYF.

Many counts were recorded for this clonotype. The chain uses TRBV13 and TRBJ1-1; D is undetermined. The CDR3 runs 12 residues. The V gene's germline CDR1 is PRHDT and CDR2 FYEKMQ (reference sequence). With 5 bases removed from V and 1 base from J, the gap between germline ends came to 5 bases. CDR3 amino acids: CASSGSNTEAFF. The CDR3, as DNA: TGTGCCAGCAGCGGGTCGAACACTGAAGCTTTCTTT.

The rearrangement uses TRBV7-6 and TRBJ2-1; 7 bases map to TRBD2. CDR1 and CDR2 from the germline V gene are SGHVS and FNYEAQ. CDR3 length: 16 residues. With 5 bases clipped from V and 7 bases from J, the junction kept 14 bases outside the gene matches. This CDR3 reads CASSRKGREGHNEQFF. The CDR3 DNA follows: TGTGCCAGCAGCCGCAAGGGGAGGGAGGGCCATAATGAGCAGTTCTTC.

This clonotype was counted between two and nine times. CDR3 region: CSVRTNYGYTF. DNA of the CDR3: TGCAGTGTAAGGACCAACTATGGCTACACCTTC. V usage is TRBV20-1 and J usage is TRBJ1-2; no clear D gene. The CDR3 loop spans 11 amino acids. Trimming shortened V by 7 bases and J by 2 bases, and 8 bases separated the two germline ends. The germline V gene has CDR1 DFQATT and CDR2 SNEGSKA (reference sequence).

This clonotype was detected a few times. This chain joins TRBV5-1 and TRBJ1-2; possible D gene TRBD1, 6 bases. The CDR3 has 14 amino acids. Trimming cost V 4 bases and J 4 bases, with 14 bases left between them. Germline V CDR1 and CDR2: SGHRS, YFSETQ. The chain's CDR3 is CASSVLQGSYGYTF. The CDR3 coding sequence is TGCGCCAGCAGCGTCCTACAGGGCTCCTATGGCTACACCTTC.

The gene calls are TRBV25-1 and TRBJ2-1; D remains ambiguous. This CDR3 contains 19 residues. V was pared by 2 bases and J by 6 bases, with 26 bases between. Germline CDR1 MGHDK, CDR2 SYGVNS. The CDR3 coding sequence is TGTGCCAGCAGTGAACAGGTTGGGGAAAGTTCTAAACCGATCAATGAGCAGTTCTTC. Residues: CASSEQVGESSKPINEQFF.

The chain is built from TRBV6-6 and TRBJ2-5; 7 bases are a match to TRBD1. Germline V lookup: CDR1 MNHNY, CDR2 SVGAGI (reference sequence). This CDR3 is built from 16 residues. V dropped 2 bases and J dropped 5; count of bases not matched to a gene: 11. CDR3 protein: CASSYGQALWRETQYF. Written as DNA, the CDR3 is TGTGCCAGCAGTTACGGACAGGCCCTCTGGCGGGAGACCCAGTACTTC.

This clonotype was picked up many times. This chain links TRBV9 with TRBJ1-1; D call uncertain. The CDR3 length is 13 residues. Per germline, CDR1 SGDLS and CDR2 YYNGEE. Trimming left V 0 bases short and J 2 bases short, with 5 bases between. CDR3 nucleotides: TGTGCCAGCAGCGTAGATCAAAACACTGAAGCTTTCTTT. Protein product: CASSVDQNTEAFF. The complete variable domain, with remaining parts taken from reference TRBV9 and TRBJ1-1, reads DSGVTQTPKHLITATGQRVTLRCSPRSGDLSVYWYQQSLDQGLQFLIQYYNGEERAKGNILERFSAQQFPDLHSELNLSSLELGDSALYFCASSVDQNTEAFFGQGTRLTVV.

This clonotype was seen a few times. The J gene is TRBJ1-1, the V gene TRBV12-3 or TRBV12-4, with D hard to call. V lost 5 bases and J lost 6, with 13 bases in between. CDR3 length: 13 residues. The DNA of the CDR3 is TGTGCCAGCAGTGAGTTGCCTGATGCTGAAGCTTTCTTT. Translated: CASSELPDAEAFF.

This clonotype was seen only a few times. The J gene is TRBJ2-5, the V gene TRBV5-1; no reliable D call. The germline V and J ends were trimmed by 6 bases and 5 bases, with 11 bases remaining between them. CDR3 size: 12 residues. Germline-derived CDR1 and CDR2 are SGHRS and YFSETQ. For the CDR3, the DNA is TGCGCCAGCACCTGGGGTGGGGAGACCCAGTACTTC. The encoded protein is CASTWGGETQYF.